Listed below are T cell receptor beta chains from one sample, sequenced in a study of a mutant IDH1 vaccine in newly diagnosed glioma. Their antigens remain unidentified. Some clones are missing from TCRdb's copy, which holds only in-frame ones; the method was immunoSEQ multiplex PCR. The table shows 44,000 or so clones, with about 86% occurring only once. The sample in question was PBMCs, obtained from a glioma patient whose treatment included an IDH1 peptide vaccine. These receptors originate from a woman aged 35 to 49 with glioma. Some clones in this sample may be carry-over from other donors' samples. The CDR3 runs from the conserved cysteine through the conserved F or W. The order of the fields is V gene, J gene, clone size, CDR3 length, D gene, CDR3 protein, CDR3 DNA. A D gene is named only where the DNA matches it firmly. Clone size is not always given. Where it is, it says once, few, many or a class for expanded clones.

V: TRBV14
J: TRBJ2-7
size: NA
length: 14
D: TRBD2
CDR3: CASSLERGGYEQYF
DNA: TGTGCCAGCAGCCTGGAGCGGGGGGGTTACGAGCAGTACTTC

V: TRBV6-6
J: TRBJ1-3
size: NA
length: 14
D: NA
CDR3: CASRFGGSGNTIYF
DNA: TGTGCCAGCAGATTCGGGGGCTCTGGAAACACCATATATTTT

V: TRBV28
J: TRBJ2-1
size: NA
length: 14
D: TRBD1
CDR3: CASSPRRRGNEQFF
DNA: TGTGCCAGCAGTCCGCGACGCAGGGGGAATGAGCAGTTCTTC

V: TRBV27
J: TRBJ2-1
size: NA
length: 13
D: NA
CDR3: CASTGPLFNEQFF
DNA: TGTGCCAGCACGGGCCCCTTGTTCAATGAGCAGTTCTTC

V: TRBV1
J: TRBJ1-1
size: NA
length: 15
D: NA
CDR3: CTSSQSSVGTTEAFF
DNA: TGCACCAGCAGCCAATCCTCTGTGGGGACCACTGAAGCTTTCTTT

V: TRBV5-4
J: TRBJ2-2
size: few
length: 17
D: TRBD1
CDR3: CASSLGLGTGYTGELFF
DNA: TGTGCCAGCAGCTTGGGCCTCGGGACAGGATACACCGGGGAGCTGTTTTTT

V: TRBV5-1
J: TRBJ2-7
size: NA
length: 15
D: NA
CDR3: CASSNRQRGRYEQYF
DNA: TGCGCCAGCAGCAATAGACAGAGGGGTAGGTACGAGCAGTACTTC

V: TRBV19
J: TRBJ2-1
size: NA
length: 13
D: TRBD2
CDR3: CATMTSGHNEQFF
DNA: TGTGCCACCATGACTAGCGGGCACAATGAGCAGTTCTTC

V: TRBV11-2
J: TRBJ2-7
size: NA
length: 12
D: TRBD2
CDR3: CASATGRYEQYF
DNA: TGTGCCAGCGCGACCGGGAGGTACGAGCAGTACTTC

V: TRBV27
J: TRBJ1-1
size: few
length: 14
D: NA
CDR3: CASSLAAMNTEAFF
DNA: TGTGCCAGCAGTTTAGCAGCTATGAACACTGAAGCTTTCTTT

V: TRBV7-2
J: TRBJ1-2
size: NA
length: 18
D: TRBD1
CDR3: CASSSRGMGTGTLRGYTF
DNA: TGTGCCAGCAGCTCCCGGGGGATGGGGACAGGGACTTTAAGAGGCTACACCTTC

V: TRBV7-9
J: TRBJ2-5
size: NA
length: 14
D: TRBD1
CDR3: CASSPRDRQETQYF
DNA: TGTGCCAGCAGCCCCAGGGACAGACAAGAGACCCAGTACTTC

V: TRBV5-5
J: TRBJ2-7
size: few
length: 17
D: TRBD1
CDR3: CASSPGTGRVYGSEQYF
DNA: TGTGCCAGCAGCCCGGGGACAGGGAGAGTTTACGGTAGTGAGCAGTACTTC

V: TRBV7-9
J: TRBJ1-2
size: NA
length: 15
D: NA
CDR3: CASSLGRATPYGYTF
DNA: TGTGCCAGCAGCTTGGGGAGGGCGACTCCCTATGGCTACACCTTC

V: TRBV18
J: TRBJ2-7
size: NA
length: 15
D: TRBD2
CDR3: CASSVTGLAAYEQYF
DNA: TGTGCCAGCTCAGTAACGGGACTAGCGGCCTACGAGCAGTACTTC

V: TRBV29-1
J: TRBJ1-2
size: NA
length: 17
D: NA
CDR3: CSVEDTGLLSPVGGYTF
DNA: TGCAGCGTTGAAGACACAGGGCTCCTGTCTCCAGTGGGTGGCTACACCTTC

V: TRBV2
J: TRBJ2-2
size: few
length: 15
D: NA
CDR3: CASRFTDTNTGELFF
DNA: TGTGCCAGCAGGTTTACCGATACGAACACCGGGGAGCTGTTTTTT

V: TRBV7-9
J: TRBJ1-2
size: NA
length: 11
D: NA
CDR3: CASSQNYGYTF
DNA: TGTGCCAGCAGCCAAAACTATGGCTACACCTTC

V: TRBV9
J: TRBJ1-1
size: NA
length: 14
D: NA
CDR3: CASRQDGSDTEAFF
DNA: TGTGCCAGCCGCCAGGACGGTAGTGACACTGAAGCTTTCTTT

V: TRBV7-2
J: TRBJ2-5
size: NA
length: 13
D: NA
CDR3: CACREHNEETQYF
DNA: TGTGCCTGCCGGGAGCATAATGAAGAGACCCAGTACTTC

V: TRBV6-6
J: TRBJ2-1
size: NA
length: 15
D: TRBD2
CDR3: CASSATSGDYNEQFF
DNA: TGTGCCAGCAGCGCAACGAGCGGGGACTACAATGAGCAGTTCTTC

V: TRBV7-3
J: TRBJ2-1
size: few
length: 16
D: NA
CDR3: CASSSGTLNPYNEQFF
DNA: TGTGCCAGCAGCTCCGGGACTTTAAATCCCTACAATGAGCAGTTCTTC

V: TRBV28
J: TRBJ2-1
size: once
length: 14
D: NA
CDR3: CASSSLVLDNEQFF
DNA: TGTGCCAGCAGTTCCCTGGTACTCGACAATGAGCAGTTCTTC

V: TRBV10-3
J: TRBJ2-5
size: NA
length: 13
D: NA
CDR3: CAISVNQEETQYF
DNA: TGTGCCATCAGTGTGAACCAGGAAGAGACCCAGTACTTC

V: TRBV6-1
J: TRBJ2-1
size: NA
length: 15
D: TRBD1
CDR3: CASSGDRGLVDEQFF
DNA: TGTGCCAGCAGTGGGGACAGGGGTTTGGTAGATGAGCAGTTCTTC

V: TRBV7-9
J: TRBJ1-4
size: NA
length: 12
D: NA
CDR3: CASSLRREKLFF
DNA: TGTGCCAGCAGCTTGCGTCGAGAAAAACTGTTTTTT

V: TRBV5-5
J: TRBJ2-3
size: NA
length: 15
D: TRBD2
CDR3: CASSFIAGGKDTQYF
DNA: TGTGCCAGCAGCTTTATCGCGGGGGGCAAAGATACGCAGTATTTT